This T cell receptor beta chain is from a study of cytomegalovirus exposure and HLA in healthy donors. Study observations and caveats: TCR beta chains numbering more than 150 were designated cytomegalovirus-associated.

Repertoires were generated with immunoSEQ multiplex PCR, while TCRdb's copy carries only in-frame clones and drops some. Of about 220,000 clones listed, over 80% are singletons. This clone was recorded once. Its specificity is not known. The origin of this receptor is a woman between 18 and 29 years old in good health and CMV-seronegative. The material sequenced was PBMCs.

CDR3 DNA sequence: TGTGCCAGTAGTCCCCGGCCTCAGGCCTTCTACGAGCAGTACTTC. Translation: CASSPRPQAFYEQYF. The gene calls are TRBV19 and TRBJ2-7, with D unresolved. The germline V and J ends were trimmed by 5 bases and 3 bases, with 17 bases remaining between them. CDR3 size: 15 residues. Germline V CDR1 and CDR2: LNHDA, SQIVND (reference sequence).